The sequence of this T cell receptor beta chain was determined in a study of blood T cells in healthy people across ages. Study background: There was about one barcoded beta molecule captured by template switching per two T cells. Study findings and constraints: Unsorted PBMC material precluded a definitive naive versus antigen-experienced comparison. Unknown donor CMV status possibly confounded expanded clonotype changes.

Donors each provided around 10 milliliters of peripheral blood. This clonotype was seen only a few times. Antigen specificity is unknown. V dropped 3 bases and J dropped 4; count of bases not matched to a gene: 4. Germline V gene data show CDR1 as SGHRS and CDR2 as YFSETQ. This CDR3 is built from 14 residues. Through a sample-barcoded 5' primer and a J-beta primer mix, a second PCR was run for roughly 6 to 12 cycles. Each CDR3 protein gets one entry after TCRdb re-called the 5' RACE reads with MiXCR. Of about 680,000 distinct CDR3 sequences in the sample, roughly 50% were seen once. This chain uses TRBV5-1 with TRBJ2-3, with TRBD1 matching 8 bases. The sequenced material came from blood. This sequence originates from a woman in her sixties or seventies in good health. The CDR3 DNA sequence: TGCGCCAGCAGCTCTATGACAGGGGCAGATACGCAGTATTTT. This encodes CASSSMTGADTQYF. Filled out from reference TRBV5-1 and TRBJ2-3, the complete variable domain reads KAGVTQTPRYLIKTRGQQVTLSCSPISGHRSVSWYQQTPGQGLQFLFEYFSETQRNKGNFPGRFSGRQFSNSRSEMNVSTLELGDSALYLCASSSMTGADTQYFGPGTRLTVL.